What follows are 19 T cell receptor beta chains derived from one specimen sequenced in a study of T-cell reconstitution after alpha-beta-depleted transplantation in children. Unique molecular identifiers tagged the TCRbeta library. TCRdb reanalysed the PCR reads using MiXCR and keeps one entry per CDR3 protein. The sample shows about 180,000 distinct CDR3 sequences, around 10% of them seen only once. Sequencing used PBMCs, obtained before TCRalphabeta/CD19-depleted stem cell transplant. All receptors come from a boy aged 2 to 10 with acute myeloid leukemia, due to receive a stem cell transplant.

Many counts were recorded for this clonotype. The chain recombines TRBV28 with TRBJ2-1, with TRBD2 matching over 14 bases. CDR1 is MDHEN, CDR2 SYDVKM, per germline. The ends lost 5 bases at V and 7 bases at J; junction bases unmatched: 7. This CDR3 spans 16 amino acids. Here the CDR3 reads CASSPGLAGALNEQFF. CDR3 DNA: TGTGCCAGCAGTCCGGGACTAGCGGGAGCTCTAAATGAGCAGTTCTTC.

This clonotype was recorded many times. This sequence joins TRBV5-1 and TRBJ1-2; 7 bases fit TRBD1. V gave up 0 bases and J gave up 4 bases; unmatched junction bases: 3. This CDR3 is 14 amino acids long. CDR1 is SGHRS, CDR2 YFSETQ, per germline. The CDR3 spells CASSLGPGGYGYTF. The CDR3 bases are TGCGCCAGCAGCTTGGGGCCAGGGGGCTATGGCTACACCTTC.

This clonotype was seen ten or more times. The chain links TRBV19 to TRBJ1-1; tentative D call: TRBD1 (6 bases). Trimming shortened V by 7 bases and J by 0 bases, and 12 bases separated the two germline ends. Germline V gives CDR1 LNHDA, CDR2 SQIVND (reference sequence). This CDR3 comprises 14 residues. The CDR3 loop is CASKYGGLNTEAFF. CDR3 bases: TGTGCCAGTAAATACGGGGGCCTGAACACTGAAGCTTTCTTT.

In this sample, this clonotype turned up many times. The gene calls are TRBV20-1 and TRBJ2-5, with 9 bases that match TRBD1. Unmatched junction bases numbered 13, after V lost 3 bases and J lost 2 bases. The CDR3 has 17 residues. Per germline, CDR1 DFQATT and CDR2 SNEGSKA (reference sequence). CDR3 sequence: CSASLNRGLGAQETQYF. DNA for the CDR3: TGCAGTGCTAGTTTAAACAGGGGGCTGGGGGCACAAGAGACCCAGTACTTC.

The chain uses TRBV6-2 or TRBV6-3 and TRBJ1-2, with TRBD1 matching 9 bases. V dropped 7 bases and J dropped 4; count of bases not matched to a gene: 4. CDR3 length: 13 amino acids. Germline assignment: CDR1 MNHEY and CDR2 SVGEGT. The CDR3 sequence is CASNRDRAYGYTF. In DNA, the CDR3 is TGTGCCAGCAACCGGGACAGGGCCTATGGCTACACCTTC.

This clonotype was seen many times. V and J are TRBV7-9 and TRBJ2-3; D not certain. The CDR3 sequence is 13 residues long. Trimming left V 4 bases short and J 2 bases short, with 7 bases between. The germline gives CDR1 SEHNR, CDR2 FQNEAQ (reference sequence). The chain's CDR3 is CASSSIYTDTQYF. CDR3 nucleotides: TGTGCCAGCAGCTCCATCTACACAGATACGCAGTATTTT.

There are many counts of this clonotype. The rearrangement links TRBV19 to TRBJ2-3; tentatively, D is TRBD2 (5 bases). Trimming stripped 5 bases from V and 4 bases from J, with 16 bases between. The CDR3 covers 15 residues. CDR1 is LNHDA, CDR2 SQIVND, per germline (reference sequence). The CDR3 DNA is TGTGCCAGTAGTCCACTCTTTGAGGGCTCAGATACGCAGTATTTT. This sequence encodes CASSPLFEGSDTQYF.

There are many counts of this clonotype. This chain connects TRBV4-1 to TRBJ1-2; tentative D call: TRBD1 (6 bases). V dropped 0 bases and J dropped 6 bases, with 17 bases sitting between them. There are 16 residues in the CDR3. CDR1 is MGHRA, CDR2 YSYEKL, per germline. This chain's CDR3 is CASSQEKPTGKDGYTF. The CDR3 region has the DNA TGCGCCAGCAGCCAAGAGAAACCCACAGGGAAGGATGGCTACACCTTC.

This clonotype was counted at least ten times. The chain couples TRBV5-1 to TRBJ2-5; 12 bases are a match to TRBD2. This CDR3 contains 14 residues. J gave up 5 bases and V 4 bases, and 3 bases lay outside the gene matches. CDR1 and CDR2 (germline): SGHRS, YFSETQ. The CDR3 DNA sequence: TGCGCCAGCAGCCCCGGGACTAGCGGGGAGACCCAGTACTTC. Translation gives CASSPGTSGETQYF.

Note on this clonotype: This sequence may be a read error, since a much larger clone differs from it by one base. The CDR3 here is CSSSSDPDRGRQFGYTF. CDR3 nucleotide sequence: TGTTCCAGCAGTTCCGACCCGGACAGGGGGCGCCAGTTTGGCTACACCTTC. The chain recombines TRBV27 with TRBJ1-2; 11 nucleotides align to TRBD1. CDR1 and CDR2 from the germline V gene are MNHEY and SMNVEV (reference sequence). The CDR3 loop spans 17 amino acids.

This clonotype has ten or more counts. The gene calls are TRBV27 and TRBJ2-1; the D gene is possibly TRBD2 (5 bases). From germline, CDR1 is MNHEY and CDR2 SMNVEV (reference sequence). The CDR3 covers 15 residues. The V end was cut by 3 bases, the J end by 3 bases, with 12 bases between. CDR3 amino acids: CASSFEGVGYNEQFF. The CDR3 DNA reads as TGTGCCAGCAGTTTTGAGGGAGTTGGCTACAATGAGCAGTTCTTC.

This clonotype was seen at least ten times. This chain links TRBV20-1 with TRBJ1-6; the match to TRBD1 covers 7 bases. Germline lookup yields CDR1 DFQATT and CDR2 SNEGSKA (reference sequence). The CDR3 is made up of 15 amino acids. The ends lost 7 bases at V and 3 bases at J; junction bases unmatched: 9. CDR3 nucleotides: TGCAGTGTTAATAGACAGGGCAACTATAATTCACCCCTCCACTTT. This gives the protein CSVNRQGNYNSPLHF.

This clonotype has ten or more counts. V is TRBV29-1 and J is TRBJ2-1, with a tentative D call TRBD1 (5 bases). This CDR3 spans 17 amino acids. Germline V gives CDR1 SQVTM, CDR2 ANQGSEA. The V and J ends lost 8 bases and 0 bases respectively, with 23 bases between them. Here the CDR3 DNA reads TGCAGCACTGAGGTCGTGAAGGGGCATAGCTCCTACAATGAGCAGTTCTTC. Residues: CSTEVVKGHSSYNEQFF.

This clonotype showed up just a few times. The chain joins TRBV2 to TRBJ1-5, with 9 bases fitting TRBD1. The CDR3 runs 15 residues. V was clipped by 2 bases and J by 7 bases; unmatched bases: 6. The germline V gene encodes CDR1 SNHLY and CDR2 FYNNEI. This CDR3 reads CASSETGGAEQPQHF. For the CDR3, the DNA is TGTGCCAGCAGTGAAACAGGGGGCGCGGAACAGCCCCAGCATTTT.

This clonotype was counted ten times or more. The rearrangement joins TRBV4-2 to TRBJ1-6, with D perhaps TRBD1 (5 bases). Trimming took off 4 bases at V and 11 bases at J, with 15 bases between the two ends. The CDR3 sequence is 14 residues long. Germline assignment: CDR1 LGHNA and CDR2 YNFKEQ. CDR3 in amino acids: CASSPPTSGTPLHF. The CDR3 DNA reads TGTGCCAGCAGCCCACCTACGTCAGGGACACCCCTCCACTTT.

Comment on this clonotype: This may come from a read error, since a much larger clone is one base off. The chain carries TRBV6-5 and TRBJ2-7; 7 bases map to TRBD1. Germline V gene sequence: CDR1 MNHEY, CDR2 SVGAGI. V shed 4 bases and J 6 bases; nucleotides not matched to a gene: 9. This CDR3 is built from 14 residues. The CDR3 loop reads CASSCLGQMGEQYF. The CDR3 DNA reads TGTGCCAGCAGTTGCCTGGGACAGATGGGCGAGCAGTACTTC.

This clonotype showed up many times. The V gene is TRBV3-1, the J gene TRBJ2-7; 8 positions agree with TRBD1. The CDR3 contains 14 residues. J lost 6 bases, V lost 3 bases, and 7 bases had no gene match. Germline V gene sequence: CDR1 LGHDT, CDR2 YNNKEL (reference sequence). CDR3 protein: CASSQTRTGTEQYV. The CDR3, as DNA: TGTGCCAGCAGCCAGACGAGGACAGGGACCGAGCAGTACGTC.

There are many counts of this clonotype. The chain carries TRBV29-1 and TRBJ2-6; D not resolved. The CDR3 is 13 amino acids. The V gene lost 3 bases and the J gene lost 0 bases, with 3 bases spanning the gap. Germline CDR1 is SQVTM and CDR2 is ANQGSEA. In DNA form, the CDR3 reads TGCAGCGTTGACCACTCTGGGGCCAACGTCCTGACTTTC. This encodes CSVDHSGANVLTF.

About this clonotype itself: A single base is all that separates this from a far larger clone, so a read error is likely. Given the absence of the conserved phenylalanine or tryptophan at the CDR3 end, a read error is likely. The chain carries TRBV2 and TRBJ2-7; D unresolved. V was pared by 6 bases and J by 4 bases, with 4 bases between. CDR3 size: 10 residues. Germline-derived CDR1 and CDR2 are SNHLY and FYNNEI. The CDR3 DNA follows: TGTGCCAGCAGAGCGTACGAGCAGTACTAC. Its protein is CASRAYEQYY.